This T cell receptor (beta chain) was sequenced during a study of cytomegalovirus exposure and HLA in healthy donors. Whole-study context: An early data release held some 85 million unique TCRs from HLA-typed donors.

About this clone: Its antigen is not known.

Whole-study findings and limits: By a later analysis, the bulk of CMV-associated TCR beta chains appeared HLA-restricted.

Between the trimmed V and J ends, which lost 1 base and 1 base, there was a span of 8 bases. This CDR3 has 14 residues. Germline V gene data show CDR1 as GTSNPN and CDR2 as SVGIG (reference sequence). The PCR had 60 Vbeta and 13 Jbeta primers. Profiling relied on immunoSEQ multiplex PCR, and the TCRdb table lists in-frame clones only, not all of them. The data contain roughly 98,000 clones, more than 55% of them singletons. The V call is TRBV30, the J call TRBJ2-1; maybe TRBD1 (6 bases). The sample consisted of PBMCs. The clonotype originates from a woman in her twenties or thirties in good health and CMV-seropositive. The CDR3 region has the DNA TGTGCCTGGAGTGGAGGGGGATCCTACAATGAGCAGTTCTTC. It codes for CAWSGGGSYNEQFF.